This T cell receptor beta chain was found in a study of blood T cell repertoires in COVID-19. At the level of the study: Samples came from the United States, Italy and Spain, spanning acute and convalescent COVID-19. The cDNA or gDNA used as material had been derived from T cells, B-cell-depleted T cells, or PBMCs.

As processed by the authors: Estimated nucleated cell counts came from reference gene primer amplification. Clones were sequenced by immunoSEQ multiplex PCR, and TCRdb holds only the in-frame ones, with some missing. The V and J calls and clone size come from that table; D and trimming were worked out from the DNA. The data contain 140,000 or so clones, 84% of them singletons. This clone has more than one count but fewer than ten. CDR3 length equals 15 residues. The J segment lost 4 bases and the V segment lost 2 bases, leaving 7 bases of the junction unmatched. CDR1 SGHTS and CDR2 YDEGEE come from the germline V gene.

The chain carries TRBV5-8 and TRBJ2-7; 9 bases align to TRBD1. The sequenced sample consisted of peripheral blood. This clonotype was sampled from a man aged 55 to 70 with active or convalescent COVID-19. In nucleotides, the CDR3 is TGTGCCAGCAGCTTTGCGGGACAGGGTGTTTACGAGCAGTACTTC. It translates to CASSFAGQGVYEQYF.